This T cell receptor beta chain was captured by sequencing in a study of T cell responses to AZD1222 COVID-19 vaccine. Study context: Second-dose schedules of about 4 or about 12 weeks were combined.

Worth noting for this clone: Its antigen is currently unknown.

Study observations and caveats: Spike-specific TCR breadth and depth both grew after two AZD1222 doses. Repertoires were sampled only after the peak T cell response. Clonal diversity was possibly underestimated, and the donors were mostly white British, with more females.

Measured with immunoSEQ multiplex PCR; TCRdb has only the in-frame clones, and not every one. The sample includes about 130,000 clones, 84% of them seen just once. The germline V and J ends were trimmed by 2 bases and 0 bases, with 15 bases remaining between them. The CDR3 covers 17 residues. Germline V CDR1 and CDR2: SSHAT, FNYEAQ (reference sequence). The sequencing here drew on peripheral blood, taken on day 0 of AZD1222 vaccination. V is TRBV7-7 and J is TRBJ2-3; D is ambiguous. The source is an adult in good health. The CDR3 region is CASSLRVARTSTDTQYF. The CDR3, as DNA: TGTGCCAGCAGCTTACGAGTGGCCAGAACTAGCACAGATACGCAGTATTTT.